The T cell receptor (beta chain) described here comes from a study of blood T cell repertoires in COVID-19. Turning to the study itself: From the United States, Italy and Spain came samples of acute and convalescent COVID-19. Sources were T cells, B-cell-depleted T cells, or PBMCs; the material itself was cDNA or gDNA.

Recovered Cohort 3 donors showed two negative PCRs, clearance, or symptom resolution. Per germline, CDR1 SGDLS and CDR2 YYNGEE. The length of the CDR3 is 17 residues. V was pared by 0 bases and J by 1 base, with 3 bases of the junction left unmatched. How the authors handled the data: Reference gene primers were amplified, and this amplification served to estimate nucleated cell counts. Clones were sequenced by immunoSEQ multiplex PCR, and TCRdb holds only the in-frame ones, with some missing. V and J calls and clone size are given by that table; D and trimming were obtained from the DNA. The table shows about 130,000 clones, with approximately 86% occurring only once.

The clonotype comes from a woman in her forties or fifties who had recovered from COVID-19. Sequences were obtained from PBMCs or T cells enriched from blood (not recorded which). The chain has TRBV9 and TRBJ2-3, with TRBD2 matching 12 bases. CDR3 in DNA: TGTGCCAGCAGCGTAGCACTAGCGGGGGGCGGCACAGATACGCAGTATTTT. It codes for CASSVALAGGGTDTQYF. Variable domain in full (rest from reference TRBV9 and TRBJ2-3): DSGVTQTPKHLITATGQRVTLRCSPRSGDLSVYWYQQSLDQGLQFLIQYYNGEERAKGNILERFSAQQFPDLHSELNLSSLELGDSALYFCASSVALAGGGTDTQYFGPGTRLTVL.